These T cell receptor beta chains were read from a single sample in a study of blood T cell repertoires in COVID-19. Libraries were prepared by immunoSEQ multiplex PCR; TCRdb keeps only in-frame clonotypes and omits some of them. This sample has 110,000 to 150,000 clones, with roughly 89% found just once. Sequencing was done on a sample of PBMCs or T cells enriched from blood (not recorded which). These receptor sequences come from a man aged 50-60 years who had recovered from COVID-19. CDR3s include the opening cysteine and the closing phenylalanine or tryptophan. The order of the fields is clone size, D gene, V gene, J gene, CDR3 DNA, CDR3 protein. A D gene is named only where the DNA matches it firmly. Size is stated for part of the rows, as once, few or many counts, or as a class when the clone is expanded.

-	-	TRBV29-1	TRBJ1-1	TGCAGCGTTGCGGGGGGCAGGGTTGAAACTGAAGCTTTCTTT	CSVAGGRVETEAFF
once	TRBD1	TRBV30	TRBJ1-1	TGTGCCTGGAGTTGGGACAGGAACACTGAAGCTTTCTTT	CAWSWDRNTEAFF
-	TRBD1	TRBV27	TRBJ2-3	TGTGCCAGCAGCTTCCGCACGGGACAGGGATACACAGATACGCAGTATTTT	CASSFRTGQGYTDTQYF
-	TRBD1	TRBV9	TRBJ1-1	TGTGCCAGCAGCTCCAGGGGGGCGGCTTTCTTT	CASSSRGAAFF
-	TRBD2	TRBV5-1	TRBJ2-1	TGCGCCAGCGCTTCATACGGTACGGCTAGCGGGAGCGGTGATGAGCAGTTCTTC	CASASYGTASGSGDEQFF
-	-	TRBV4-3	TRBJ1-4	TGCGCCAGCAGCCAAGATCGGGAGGCGGCATCGGATGAAAAACTGTTTTTT	CASSQDREAASDEKLFF
-	TRBD1	TRBV5-6	TRBJ1-4	TGTGCCAGCAGCCCGGACAGGGGTCGCGGTGAAAAACTGTTTTTT	CASSPDRGRGEKLFF
few	-	TRBV19	TRBJ2-2	TGTGCCAGTAGTACCAATCCCCCCACCGGGGAGCTGTTTTTT	CASSTNPPTGELFF
-	TRBD1	TRBV3-1/TRBV3-2	TRBJ1-3	TGTGCCAGCAGCCCAACCCCCACCCAACAGGGGGGTCACACCATATATTTT	CASSPTPTQQGGHTIYF
-	-	TRBV7-2	TRBJ1-6	TGTGCCAGCAGCTCTAGGACACCTTATAATTCACCCCTCCACTTT	CASSSRTPYNSPLHF
-	-	TRBV7-2	TRBJ2-7	TGTGCCAGCAGCTACGCAGGGGACGAGCAGTACTTC	CASSYAGDEQYF
-	TRBD1	TRBV18	TRBJ1-1	TGTGCCAGCTCACCGCGGACAGGGGAAACTGAAGCTTTCTTT	CASSPRTGETEAFF
-	TRBD1	TRBV27	TRBJ2-7	TGTGCCAGCAGCCCCTCCGGGACAGGCATCCACGAGCAGTACTTC	CASSPSGTGIHEQYF
once	TRBD2	TRBV6-5	TRBJ2-1	TGTGCCAGTGGACTACTAGCGGGATCCTTCAATGAGCAGTTCTTC	CASGLLAGSFNEQFF
-	-	TRBV19	TRBJ2-2	TGTGCCAGTAGTATACAGGCCGGGGAGCTGTTTTTT	CASSIQAGELFF
once	-	TRBV5-1	TRBJ2-2	TGCGCCAGCAGCTTGAGCTTTGACGGGGAGCTGTTTTTT	CASSLSFDGELFF
once	-	TRBV24-1	TRBJ1-2	TGTGCCACCAGTGATACTTACGGGCGGGGACACTATGGCTACACCTTC	CATSDTYGRGHYGYTF
few	TRBD1	TRBV28	TRBJ1-5	TGTGCCAGCATTTCGTACGGAGGGGGCGTTCAGCCCCAGCATTTT	CASISYGGGVQPQHF
-	TRBD2	TRBV6-6	TRBJ2-2	TGTGCCAGCAGTTACACGCGGACTAGCGGCGGGGAGCTGTTTTTT	CASSYTRTSGGELFF
-	TRBD2	TRBV30	TRBJ2-1	TGTGCCTGGAGGAAACCCCTAGCGGGGGAGGCGAATGAGCAGTTCTTC	CAWRKPLAGEANEQFF
-	-	TRBV19	TRBJ2-1	TGTGCCAGTAGTATAGATTGGGCCAGCTGGGTTCCGTTCTTC	CASSIDWASWVPFF
-	-	TRBV28	TRBJ1-3	TGTGCCGCGGGGGTTGTGAGAAACACCATATATTTT	CAAGVVRNTIYF
-	TRBD2	TRBV9	TRBJ2-5	TGTGCCAGCAGCGGCGGGGGGGAGACCCAGTACTTC	CASSGGGETQYF
-	TRBD2	TRBV18	TRBJ2-3	TGTGCCAGCTCACCCAGGACTAGCGCAGATACGCAGTATTTT	CASSPRTSADTQYF
-	-	TRBV2	TRBJ1-4	TGTGCCAGCACCCAACAGGGCCTAGAAGAAAAACTGTTTTTT	CASTQQGLEEKLFF
-	TRBD2	TRBV28	TRBJ2-1	TGTGCCAGCAGTTTAAGGGAGGGCTCTTACAATGAGCAGTTCTTC	CASSLREGSYNEQFF
-	TRBD2	TRBV11-3	TRBJ2-3	TGTGCCAGCAGCCCTGGGACTAGCGGGATCGCAGATACGCAGTATTTT	CASSPGTSGIADTQYF
-	TRBD1	TRBV3-1/TRBV3-2	TRBJ2-7	TGTGCCAGCAGCCAAGATCCGGGACAGTTCTACGAGCAGTACTTC	CASSQDPGQFYEQYF
-	-	TRBV27	TRBJ1-4	TGTGCCAGCAGTTTGGGTAGCCCCCATGAAAAACTGTTTTTT	CASSLGSPHEKLFF
-	TRBD1	TRBV3-1/TRBV3-2	TRBJ1-1	TGTGCCAGCAGCCTTTCCGGGACAGGGGGCCCTGAAGCTTTCTTT	CASSLSGTGGPEAFF